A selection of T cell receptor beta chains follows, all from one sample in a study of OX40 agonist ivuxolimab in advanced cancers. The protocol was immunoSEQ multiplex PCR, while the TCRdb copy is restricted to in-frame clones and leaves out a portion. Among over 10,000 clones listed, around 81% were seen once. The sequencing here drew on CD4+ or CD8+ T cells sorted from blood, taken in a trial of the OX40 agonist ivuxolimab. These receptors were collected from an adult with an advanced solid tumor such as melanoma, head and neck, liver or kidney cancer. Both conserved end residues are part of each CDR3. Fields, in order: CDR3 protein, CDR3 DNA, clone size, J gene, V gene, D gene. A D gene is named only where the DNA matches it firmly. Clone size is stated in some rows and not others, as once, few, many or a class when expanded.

cdr3_aa: CASSKGLGPYNEQFF
cdr3_nt: TGTGCCAGCAGTAAGGGACTAGGACCCTACAATGAGCAGTTCTTC
clone_size: -
j_call: TRBJ2-1
v_call: TRBV27
d_call: TRBD2

cdr3_aa: CASSLDGLAGVSDEQFF
cdr3_nt: TGTGCCAGCAGCTTAGACGGCCTAGCGGGAGTATCGGATGAGCAGTTCTTC
clone_size: -
j_call: TRBJ2-1
v_call: TRBV7-2
d_call: TRBD2

cdr3_aa: CASSPGAGWSTDTQYF
cdr3_nt: TGTGCCAGCAGCCCTGGGGCGGGGTGGAGCACAGATACGCAGTATTTT
clone_size: few
j_call: TRBJ2-3
v_call: TRBV7-6
d_call: -

cdr3_aa: CASSLLRGADEQFF
cdr3_nt: TGTGCCAGCAGTTTATTACGGGGGGCCGATGAGCAGTTCTTC
clone_size: -
j_call: TRBJ2-1
v_call: TRBV27
d_call: -

cdr3_aa: CASSQGLRGTSERSNEQFF
cdr3_nt: TGTGCCAGCAGCCAAGGTCTACGAGGGACCAGCGAGAGGTCCAATGAGCAGTTCTTC
clone_size: -
j_call: TRBJ2-1
v_call: TRBV14
d_call: -

cdr3_aa: CASSQDLGNTEAFF
cdr3_nt: TGCGCCAGCAGCCAAGATTTGGGGAACACTGAAGCTTTCTTT
clone_size: -
j_call: TRBJ1-1
v_call: TRBV4-3
d_call: -

cdr3_aa: CASSLDPTYEQYF
cdr3_nt: TGTGCCAGCAGCTTGGACCCTACCTACGAGCAGTACTTC
clone_size: -
j_call: TRBJ2-7
v_call: TRBV11-2
d_call: -

cdr3_aa: CASSSLISGRGTDTQYF
cdr3_nt: TGTGCCAGCAGCTCTTTGATTAGCGGGAGGGGCACAGATACGCAGTATTTT
clone_size: -
j_call: TRBJ2-3
v_call: TRBV7-9
d_call: TRBD2

cdr3_aa: CSVVLQHAPGGNTIYF
cdr3_nt: TGCAGCGTTGTTCTTCAACATGCCCCGGGAGGAAACACCATATATTTT
clone_size: -
j_call: TRBJ1-3
v_call: TRBV29-1
d_call: -

cdr3_aa: CASSQEILTRGNEQFF
cdr3_nt: TGTGCCAGCAGCCAAGAAATTCTGACCAGGGGCAATGAGCAGTTCTTC
clone_size: -
j_call: TRBJ2-1
v_call: TRBV5-4
d_call: -

cdr3_aa: CASSQGVQTGYEQYF
cdr3_nt: TGTGCCAGCAGCCAAGGGGTCCAAACGGGCTACGAGCAGTACTTC
clone_size: -
j_call: TRBJ2-7
v_call: TRBV7-6
d_call: -

cdr3_aa: CASSIVRTDSNQPQHF
cdr3_nt: TGTGCCAGTAGTATAGTCCGGACGGATAGCAATCAGCCCCAGCATTTT
clone_size: -
j_call: TRBJ1-5
v_call: TRBV19
d_call: -

cdr3_aa: CASSSQRGEKLFF
cdr3_nt: TGTGCCAGCAGCTCGCAACGGGGCGAAAAACTGTTTTTT
clone_size: -
j_call: TRBJ1-4
v_call: TRBV5-6
d_call: -

cdr3_aa: CASSQGWDNSYEQYF
cdr3_nt: TGCGCCAGCAGCCAAGGCTGGGACAACTCCTACGAGCAGTACTTC
clone_size: -
j_call: TRBJ2-7
v_call: TRBV4-3
d_call: -

cdr3_aa: CASRLVRVNGYNEQFF
cdr3_nt: TGTGCAAGTCGCTTGGTGCGGGTCAATGGATACAATGAGCAGTTCTTC
clone_size: -
j_call: TRBJ2-1
v_call: TRBV12-2
d_call: -

cdr3_aa: CASSPGLNYEQYF
cdr3_nt: TGTGCCAGCAGCCCGGGACTAAACTACGAGCAGTACTTC
clone_size: -
j_call: TRBJ2-7
v_call: TRBV6-1
d_call: TRBD2

cdr3_aa: CASSFDGNYGYTF
cdr3_nt: TGTGCCAGCAGCTTCGACGGTAACTATGGCTACACCTTC
clone_size: -
j_call: TRBJ1-2
v_call: TRBV7-4
d_call: -

cdr3_aa: CASSGGGHTEAFF
cdr3_nt: TGTGCCAGCAGCGGGGGAGGACACACTGAAGCTTTCTTT
clone_size: -
j_call: TRBJ1-1
v_call: TRBV9
d_call: -

cdr3_aa: CASSRPYQSYEQYF
cdr3_nt: TGTGCCAGTAGTCGACCCTACCAAAGCTACGAGCAGTACTTC
clone_size: -
j_call: TRBJ2-7
v_call: TRBV19
d_call: -

cdr3_aa: CASSLSPSGNEQYF
cdr3_nt: TGTGCCAGCAGCTTGTCTCCTTCGGGGAACGAGCAGTACTTC
clone_size: -
j_call: TRBJ2-7
v_call: TRBV5-4
d_call: -

cdr3_aa: CASSLGDYEQYF
cdr3_nt: TGCGCCAGCAGCTTGGGGGACTACGAGCAGTACTTC
clone_size: -
j_call: TRBJ2-7
v_call: TRBV5-1
d_call: -

cdr3_aa: CASSNGYTDTQYF
cdr3_nt: TGTGCCAGCAGCAATGGGTACACAGATACGCAGTATTTT
clone_size: -
j_call: TRBJ2-3
v_call: TRBV7-6
d_call: -

cdr3_aa: CASSWTGDEETQYF
cdr3_nt: TGTGCCAGCAGTTGGACAGGGGATGAAGAGACCCAGTACTTC
clone_size: -
j_call: TRBJ2-5
v_call: TRBV27
d_call: TRBD1